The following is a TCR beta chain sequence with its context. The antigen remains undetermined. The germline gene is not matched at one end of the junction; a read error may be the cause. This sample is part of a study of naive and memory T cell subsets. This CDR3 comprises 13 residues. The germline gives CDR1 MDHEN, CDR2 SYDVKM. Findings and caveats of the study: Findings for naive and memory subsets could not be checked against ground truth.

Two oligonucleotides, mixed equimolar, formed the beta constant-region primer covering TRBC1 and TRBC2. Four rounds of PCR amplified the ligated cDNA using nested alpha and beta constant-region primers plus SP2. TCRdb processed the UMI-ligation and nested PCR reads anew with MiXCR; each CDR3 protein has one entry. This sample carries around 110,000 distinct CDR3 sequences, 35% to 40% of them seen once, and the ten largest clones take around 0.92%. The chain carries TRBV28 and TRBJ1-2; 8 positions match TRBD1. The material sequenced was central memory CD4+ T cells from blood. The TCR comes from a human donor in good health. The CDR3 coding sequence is TGTGCCAGCAGTTTACCGGACAGGGACCTTATTGCGTTC. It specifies CASSLPDRDLIAF.